One TCR beta chain is described in this entry. Its antigen remains unidentified. This record comes from a study of a mutant IDH1 vaccine in newly diagnosed glioma. Study-level background: Earlier treatment was radiotherapy, temozolomide, or both, with most getting both. V12 fell at week 35 and V13, the study end, at week 47.

Described time point: week 47, end of study. The vaccine gave 300 ug of a 20-mer mutant IDH1 peptide subcutaneously per dose. In weeks 1, 3, 5, 7, 11, 15, 19 and 23, patients were vaccinated. The data were produced by immunoSEQ multiplex PCR, yet TCRdb's version contains in-frame clones alone and is incomplete. The sample records over 30,000 clones, over 75% being singletons. Whole-study results and caveats: No link was apparently found between pseudoprogression and changes in top peripheral T cell clonotypes.

Germline CDR1 is SGHRS and CDR2 is YFSETQ. V was clipped by 5 bases and J by 7 bases, with 12 bases between them. The CDR3 spans 12 residues. This clonotype originated in a woman in her thirties or forties with glioma. V gene TRBV5-1 combines with J gene TRBJ2-5; no firm D call. Material: PBMCs, obtained from a glioma patient whose treatment included an IDH1 peptide vaccine. In nucleotides, the CDR3 is TGCGCCAGCAGTTCAGAACTGGGGACCCAGTACTTC. It encodes CASSSELGTQYF.